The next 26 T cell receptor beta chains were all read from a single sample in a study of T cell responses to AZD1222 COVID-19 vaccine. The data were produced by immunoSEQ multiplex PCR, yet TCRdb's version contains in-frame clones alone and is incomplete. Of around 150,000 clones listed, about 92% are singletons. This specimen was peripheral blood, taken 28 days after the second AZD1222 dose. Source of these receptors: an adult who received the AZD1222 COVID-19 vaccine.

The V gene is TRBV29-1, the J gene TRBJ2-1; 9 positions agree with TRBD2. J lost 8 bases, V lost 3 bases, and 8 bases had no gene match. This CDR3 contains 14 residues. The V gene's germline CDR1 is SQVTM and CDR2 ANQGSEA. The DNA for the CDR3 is TGCAGCGTTGAGTGGCTAGCGGGAAAATATGAGCAGTTCTTC. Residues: CSVEWLAGKYEQFF.

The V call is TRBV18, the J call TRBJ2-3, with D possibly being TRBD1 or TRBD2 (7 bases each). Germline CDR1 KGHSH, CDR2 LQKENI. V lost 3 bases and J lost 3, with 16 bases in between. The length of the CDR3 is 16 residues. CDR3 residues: CASSPQGGIPTDTQYF. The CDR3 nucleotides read TGTGCCAGCTCACCCCAGGGGGGGATTCCTACAGATACGCAGTATTTT.

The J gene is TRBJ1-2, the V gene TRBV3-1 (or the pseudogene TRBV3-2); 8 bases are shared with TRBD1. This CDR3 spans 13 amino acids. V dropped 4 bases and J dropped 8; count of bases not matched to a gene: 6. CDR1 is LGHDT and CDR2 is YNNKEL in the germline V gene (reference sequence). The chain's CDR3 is CASSPRTGSGYTF. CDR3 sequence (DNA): TGTGCCAGCAGCCCGAGGACAGGGAGCGGCTACACCTTC.

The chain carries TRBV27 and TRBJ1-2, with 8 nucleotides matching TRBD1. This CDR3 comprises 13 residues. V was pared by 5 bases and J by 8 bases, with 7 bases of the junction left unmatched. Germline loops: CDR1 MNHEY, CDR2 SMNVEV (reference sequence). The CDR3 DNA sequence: TGTGCCAGCAGTGGGCCCAGGGGGCTCGGCTACACCTTC. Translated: CASSGPRGLGYTF.

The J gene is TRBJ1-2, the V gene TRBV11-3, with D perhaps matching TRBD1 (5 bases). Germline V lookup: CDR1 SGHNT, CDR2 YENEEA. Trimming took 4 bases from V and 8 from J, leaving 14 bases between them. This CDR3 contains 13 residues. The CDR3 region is CASSSSRGSGYTF. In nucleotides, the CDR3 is TGTGCCAGCAGCTCATCGAGGGGATCAGGCTACACCTTC.

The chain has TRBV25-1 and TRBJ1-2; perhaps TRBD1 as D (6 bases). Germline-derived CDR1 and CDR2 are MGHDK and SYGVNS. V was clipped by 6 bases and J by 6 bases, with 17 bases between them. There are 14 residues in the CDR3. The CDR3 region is CASSRGAGHDGYTF. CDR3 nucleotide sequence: TGTGCCAGCAGCCGGGGGGCGGGGCACGATGGCTACACCTTC.

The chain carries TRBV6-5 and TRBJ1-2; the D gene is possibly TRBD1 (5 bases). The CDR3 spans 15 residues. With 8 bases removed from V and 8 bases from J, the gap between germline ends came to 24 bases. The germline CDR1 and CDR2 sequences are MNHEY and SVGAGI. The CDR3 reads CASGRIGLLGEGYTF. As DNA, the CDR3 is TGTGCCAGCGGTCGTATCGGACTTCTGGGGGAAGGCTACACCTTC.

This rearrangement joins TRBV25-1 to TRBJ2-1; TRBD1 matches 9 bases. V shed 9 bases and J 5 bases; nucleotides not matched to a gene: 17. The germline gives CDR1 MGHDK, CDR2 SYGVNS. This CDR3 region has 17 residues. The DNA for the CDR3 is TGTGCCAGTTCCGGGACAGGGCAAGTTGCGGGCGACAATGAGCAGTTCTTC. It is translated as CASSGTGQVAGDNEQFF.

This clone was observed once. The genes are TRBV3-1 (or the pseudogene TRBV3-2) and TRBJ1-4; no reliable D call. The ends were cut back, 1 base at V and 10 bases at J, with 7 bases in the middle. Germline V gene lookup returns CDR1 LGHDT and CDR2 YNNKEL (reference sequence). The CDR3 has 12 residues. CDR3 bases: TGTGCCAGCAGCCAAGCAATAGGAAAACTGTTTTTT. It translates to CASSQAIGKLFF.

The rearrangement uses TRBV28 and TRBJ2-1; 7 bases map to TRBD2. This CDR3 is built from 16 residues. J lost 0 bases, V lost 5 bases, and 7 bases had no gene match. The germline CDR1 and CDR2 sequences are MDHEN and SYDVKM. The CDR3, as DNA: TGTGCCAGCAGTCCCCCAGCGGGAAGCTCCTACAATGAGCAGTTCTTC. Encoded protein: CASSPPAGSSYNEQFF.

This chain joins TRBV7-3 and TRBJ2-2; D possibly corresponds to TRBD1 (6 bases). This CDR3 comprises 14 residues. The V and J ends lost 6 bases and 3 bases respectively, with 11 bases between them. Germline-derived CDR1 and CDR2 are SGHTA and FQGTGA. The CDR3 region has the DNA TGTGCCAGCAGGCAGGGGTGGGACACCGGGGAGCTGTTTTTT. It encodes CASRQGWDTGELFF.

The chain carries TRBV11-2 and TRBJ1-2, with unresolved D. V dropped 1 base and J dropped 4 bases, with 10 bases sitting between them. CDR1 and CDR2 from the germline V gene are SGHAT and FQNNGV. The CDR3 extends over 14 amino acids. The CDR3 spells CASSLVSQIYGYTF. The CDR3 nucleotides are TGTGCCAGCAGCTTAGTCTCCCAGATCTATGGCTACACCTTC.

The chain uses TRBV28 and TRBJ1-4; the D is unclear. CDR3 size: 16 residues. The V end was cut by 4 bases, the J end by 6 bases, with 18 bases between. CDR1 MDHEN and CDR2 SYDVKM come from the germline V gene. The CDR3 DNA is TGTGCCAGCAGTTCCGAAGTTCGGGTTAAGGATGAAAAACTGTTTTTT. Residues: CASSSEVRVKDEKLFF.

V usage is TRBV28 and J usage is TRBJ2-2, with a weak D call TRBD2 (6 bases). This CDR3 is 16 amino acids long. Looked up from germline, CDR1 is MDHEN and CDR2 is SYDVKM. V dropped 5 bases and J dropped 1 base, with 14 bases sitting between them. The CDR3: CASSPASGRNTGELFF. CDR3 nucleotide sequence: TGTGCCAGCAGTCCCGCTTCCGGGAGGAACACCGGGGAGCTGTTTTTT.

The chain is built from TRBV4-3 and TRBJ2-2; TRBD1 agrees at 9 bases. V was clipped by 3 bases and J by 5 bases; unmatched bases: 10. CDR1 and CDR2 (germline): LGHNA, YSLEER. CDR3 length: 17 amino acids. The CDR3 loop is CASSQDETGGFTGELFF. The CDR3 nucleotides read TGCGCCAGCAGCCAGGATGAAACAGGGGGCTTTACCGGGGAGCTGTTTTTT.

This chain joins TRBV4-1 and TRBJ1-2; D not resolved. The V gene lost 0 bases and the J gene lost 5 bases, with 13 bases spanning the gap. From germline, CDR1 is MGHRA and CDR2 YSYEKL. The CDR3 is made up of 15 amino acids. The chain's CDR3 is CASSQEDLGGYGYTF. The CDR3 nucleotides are TGCGCCAGCAGCCAAGAGGATTTAGGAGGGTATGGCTACACCTTC.

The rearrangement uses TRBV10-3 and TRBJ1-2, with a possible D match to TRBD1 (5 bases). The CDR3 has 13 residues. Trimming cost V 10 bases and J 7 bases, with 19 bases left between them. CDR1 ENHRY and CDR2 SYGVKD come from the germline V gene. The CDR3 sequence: CASAGGASVGYTF. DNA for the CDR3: TGTGCCAGCGCGGGCGGGGCCTCGGTTGGCTACACCTTC.

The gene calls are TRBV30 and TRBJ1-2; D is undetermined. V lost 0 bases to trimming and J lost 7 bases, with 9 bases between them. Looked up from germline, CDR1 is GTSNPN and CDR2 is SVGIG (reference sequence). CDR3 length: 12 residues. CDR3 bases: TGTGCCTGGAGTGTAACCCCTGGTGGCTACACCTTC. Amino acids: CAWSVTPGGYTF.

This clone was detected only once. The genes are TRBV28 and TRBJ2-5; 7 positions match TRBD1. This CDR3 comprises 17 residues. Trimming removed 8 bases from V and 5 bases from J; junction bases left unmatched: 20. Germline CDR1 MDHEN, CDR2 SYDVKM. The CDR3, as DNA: TGTGCCAGCGGTGCCGGGACAGAAAAAAGTGGACTCGAGACCCAGTACTTC. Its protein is CASGAGTEKSGLETQYF.

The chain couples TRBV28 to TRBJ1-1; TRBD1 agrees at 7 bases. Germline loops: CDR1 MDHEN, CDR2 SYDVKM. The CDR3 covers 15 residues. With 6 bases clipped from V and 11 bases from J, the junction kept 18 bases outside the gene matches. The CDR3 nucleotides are TGTGCCAGCAGCCCTGGGACAGACCCATCTCAGGGGGCTTTCTTT. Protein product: CASSPGTDPSQGAFF.

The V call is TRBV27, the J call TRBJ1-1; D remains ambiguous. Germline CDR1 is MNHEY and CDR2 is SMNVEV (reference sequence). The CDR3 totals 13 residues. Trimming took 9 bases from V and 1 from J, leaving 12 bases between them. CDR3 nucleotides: TGTGCCAGTACCCTGGGTCCGAACACTGAAGCTTTCTTT. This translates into CASTLGPNTEAFF.

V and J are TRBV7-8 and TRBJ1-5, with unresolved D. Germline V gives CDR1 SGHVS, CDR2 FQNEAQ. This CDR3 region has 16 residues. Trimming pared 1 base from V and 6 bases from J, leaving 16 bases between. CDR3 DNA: TGTGCCAGCAGCTTAGGAGCGGCCGGCGCCGGTCAGCCCCAGCATTTT. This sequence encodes CASSLGAAGAGQPQHF. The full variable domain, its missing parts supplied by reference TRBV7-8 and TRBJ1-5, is GAGVSQSPRYKVAKRGQDVALRCDPISGHVSLFWYQQALGQGPEFLTYFQNEAQLDKSGLPSDRFFAERPEGSVSTLKIQRTQQEDSAVYLCASSLGAAGAGQPQHFGDGTRLSIL.

CDR3 in DNA: TGCAGCGTTGATTACGGGACTAATCAGCCCCAGCATTTT. Amino acids: CSVDYGTNQPQHF. The chain recombines TRBV29-1 with TRBJ1-5; perhaps TRBD1 as D (5 bases). Germline CDR1 SQVTM, CDR2 ANQGSEA. Trimming removed 3 bases at V and 4 bases at J, with 10 bases between. The CDR3 is 13 residues long.

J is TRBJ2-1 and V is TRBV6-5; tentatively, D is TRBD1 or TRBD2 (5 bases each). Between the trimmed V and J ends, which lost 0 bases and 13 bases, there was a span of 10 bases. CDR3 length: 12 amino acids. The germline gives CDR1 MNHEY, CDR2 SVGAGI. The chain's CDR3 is CASSYSKGPQFF. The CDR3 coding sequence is TGTGCCAGCAGTTACTCGAAGGGACCTCAGTTCTTC.

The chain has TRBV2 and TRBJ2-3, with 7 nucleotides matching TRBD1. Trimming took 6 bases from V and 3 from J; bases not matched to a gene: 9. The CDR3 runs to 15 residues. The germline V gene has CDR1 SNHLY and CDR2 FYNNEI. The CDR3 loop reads CASRGGPAETDTQYF. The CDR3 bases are TGTGCCAGCAGAGGGGGCCCCGCTGAGACAGATACGCAGTATTTT. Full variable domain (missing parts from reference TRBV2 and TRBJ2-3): EPEVTQTPSHQVTQMGQEVILRCVPISNHLYFYWYRQILGQKVEFLVSFYNNEISEKSEIFDDQFSVERPDGSNFTLKIRSTKLEDSAMYFCASRGGPAETDTQYFGPGTRLTVL.

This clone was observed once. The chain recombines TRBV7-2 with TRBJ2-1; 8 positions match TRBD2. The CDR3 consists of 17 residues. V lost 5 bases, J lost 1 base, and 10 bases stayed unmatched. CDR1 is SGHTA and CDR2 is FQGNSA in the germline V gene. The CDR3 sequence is CASSPTRTSLSYNEQFF. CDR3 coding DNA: TGTGCCAGCAGCCCGACCAGGACTAGCTTATCCTACAATGAGCAGTTCTTC.